This TCR beta chain was captured in a study of blood T cell repertoires in COVID-19. The CDR3 has 14 amino acids. Germline CDR1 SNHLY, CDR2 FYNNEI. V lost 3 bases, J lost 4 bases, and 12 bases lay in between. The assay was immunoSEQ multiplex PCR, and TCRdb's table has in-frame clones only and misses some. The sample includes a few hundred thousand clones, roughly 80% of them seen just once. This clone showed up just a few times. The chain couples TRBV2 to TRBJ1-2; TRBD1 is a possible D gene (5 bases). Sequenced: peripheral blood. This sequence originates from a human donor in a cohort sampled during active COVID-19. The DNA of the CDR3 is TGTGCCAGCAGTGAGGCAGGGAGGATCTATGGCTACACCTTC. Its protein is CASSEAGRIYGYTF.